This T cell receptor beta chain was captured by sequencing in a study of T cell responses to AZD1222 COVID-19 vaccine. Study-wide findings and caveats: White British donors predominated, females outnumbered males, and clonal diversity was possibly underestimated.

Clones were read by immunoSEQ multiplex PCR, and TCRdb kept only the in-frame ones, dropping some. The table has about 260,000 clones, over 90% seen once. V lost 4 bases, J lost 0 bases, and 6 bases stayed unmatched. The CDR3 has 16 residues. CDR1 is KGHSH and CDR2 is LQKENI in the germline V gene. In regard to this clone: Its antigen is currently unknown.

Sample: peripheral blood, taken on day 0 of AZD1222 vaccination. The sequence derives from an adult in good health. The chain has TRBV18 and TRBJ1-2; 9 nucleotides align to TRBD1. The CDR3 bases are TGTGCCAGCTCACTCGGGACAGGGCCTTCTAACTATGGCTACACCTTC. Translation: CASSLGTGPSNYGYTF.